This T cell receptor (beta chain) was found in a study (dated by TCRdb to about 2015). Study-level background: Whether tumor-infiltrating Tregs in breast cancer are recruited from blood Tregs or converted in situ from other CD4+ T cell subsets was tested.

Points the paper makes about the study in general: The TCR alpha and beta sequences of tumor-infiltrating Tregs showed the greatest overlap with tumor naive CD4+ T cells, followed by blood naive CD4+ T cells. In terms of TCR gene usage, tumor memory CD4+ T cells clustered together with blood and lymph node memory CD4+ cells, as well as with lymph node naive CD4+ cells. The validation in the larger cohort was limited to a single TCR beta V-J rearrangement instead of whole repertoires.

Memory CD4+ T cells were isolated as CD4+CD45RO+CD25- cells. Tregs, naive and memory CD4+ T cells from tumor, blood and ipsilateral draining lymph nodes of a handful of breast cancer patients underwent full-length TCR alpha and beta sequencing. Tumor tissue, along with lymph nodes from ipsilateral axillary dissection, was perfused with PBS, minced, and then digested using collagenase I and hyaluronidase. Ficoll density gradient centrifugation was used to isolate mononuclear cells from lymph nodes or from under 55 ml of peripheral blood. A purity exceeding 90% was confirmed by FACS for the sorted cell populations. The CDR3, cysteine through phenylalanine, is 15 amino acids long. Only CDR3 DNA remains: 45 bases, in frame from the first base. V is shortened by 1 base, J by 5 bases, and the region joining them spans 15 bases. CDR1 and CDR2 are read off the germline V gene as SGDLS and YYNGEE. This clonotype was recorded a few times. There is no known antigen for this receptor. Base quality data are lacking; no much larger clone is found one base away.

Full-length TCR variable regions were amplified by 5' RACE PCR with constant-region reverse primers, followed by semi-nested PCR with Nested Universal Primer A. The ReliaPrep RNA Cell Miniprep System was used to extract total RNA, which was then reverse transcribed into 5'RACE-ready cDNA with the SMARTer RACE 5'/3' Kit. Multiplex adaptors were used to barcode full-length TCR alpha and beta libraries, and the barcoded libraries were sequenced on an Illumina MiSeq. The authors' analysis ran thus. Sequencing data were pooled across the five patients for each of nine subset-tissue groups and compared by unsupervised clustering of TCR gene usage. Repertoire similarity was calculated with the Morisita-Horn index, weighting shared sequences by their contribution to each repertoire. TCRdb applied fastp at Q25 and MiXCR to the public reads, then kept only in-frame beta chains. Rows are unified per CDR3 protein, each entry keeping the most common DNA and genes. The V and J calls were determined by TCRdb, not by the authors. In this sample the table shows 50,000 to 80,000 distinct CDR3 sequences, 22% of which occur a single time. Clones ranked in the top ten supply about 2.7% of the sample.

This TCR was sampled from a female donor with breast cancer. Sequencing was done on a sample of memory CD4+ T cells sorted from a lymph node. Sample cell subset or site, as interpreted from the label and publication: memory CD4+ T cells, CD4+CD45RO+CD25-. The chain uses TRBV9 and TRBJ2-5; the D gene is unclear. In nucleotides, the sequence is TGTGCCAGCAGCGTATCCAGTATGGCTGCGGAGACCCAGTACTTC. This yields the protein CASSVSSMAAETQYF.